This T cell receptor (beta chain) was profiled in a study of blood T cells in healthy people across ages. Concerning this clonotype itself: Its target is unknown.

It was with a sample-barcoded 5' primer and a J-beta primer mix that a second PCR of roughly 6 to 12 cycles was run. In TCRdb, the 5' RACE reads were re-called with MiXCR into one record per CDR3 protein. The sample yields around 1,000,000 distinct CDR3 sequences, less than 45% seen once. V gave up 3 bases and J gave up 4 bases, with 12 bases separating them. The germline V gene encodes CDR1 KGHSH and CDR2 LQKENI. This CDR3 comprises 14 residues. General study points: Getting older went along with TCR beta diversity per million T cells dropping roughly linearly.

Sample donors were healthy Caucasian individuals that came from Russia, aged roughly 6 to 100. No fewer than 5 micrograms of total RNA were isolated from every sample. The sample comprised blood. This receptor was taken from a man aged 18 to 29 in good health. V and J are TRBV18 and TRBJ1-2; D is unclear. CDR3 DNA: TGTGCCAGCTCACCCGGGGAACCTAGCTATGGCTACACCTTC. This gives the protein CASSPGEPSYGYTF.